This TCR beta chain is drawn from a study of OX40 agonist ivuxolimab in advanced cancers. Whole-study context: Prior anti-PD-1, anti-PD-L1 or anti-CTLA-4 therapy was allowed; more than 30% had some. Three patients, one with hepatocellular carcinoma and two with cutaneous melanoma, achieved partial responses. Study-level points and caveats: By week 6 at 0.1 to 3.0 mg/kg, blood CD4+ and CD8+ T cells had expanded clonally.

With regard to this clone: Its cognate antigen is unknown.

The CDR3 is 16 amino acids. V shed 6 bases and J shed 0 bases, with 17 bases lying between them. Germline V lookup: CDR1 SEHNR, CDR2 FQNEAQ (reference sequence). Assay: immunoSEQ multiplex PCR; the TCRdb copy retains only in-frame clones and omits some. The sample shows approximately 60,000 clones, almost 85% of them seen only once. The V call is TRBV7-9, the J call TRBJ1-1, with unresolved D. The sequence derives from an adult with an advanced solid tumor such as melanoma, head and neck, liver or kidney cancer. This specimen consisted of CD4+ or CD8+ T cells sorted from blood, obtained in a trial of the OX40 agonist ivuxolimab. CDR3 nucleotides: TGTGCCAGCAGTCCAACGAGACAAGGGATGAACACTGAAGCTTTCTTT. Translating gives CASSPTRQGMNTEAFF. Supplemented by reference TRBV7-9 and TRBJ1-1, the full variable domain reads DTGVSQNPRHKITKRGQNVTFRCDPISEHNRLYWYRQTLGQGPEFLTYFQNEAQLEKSRLLSDRFSAERPKGSFSTLEIQRTEQGDSAMYLCASSPTRQGMNTEAFFGQGTRLTVV.